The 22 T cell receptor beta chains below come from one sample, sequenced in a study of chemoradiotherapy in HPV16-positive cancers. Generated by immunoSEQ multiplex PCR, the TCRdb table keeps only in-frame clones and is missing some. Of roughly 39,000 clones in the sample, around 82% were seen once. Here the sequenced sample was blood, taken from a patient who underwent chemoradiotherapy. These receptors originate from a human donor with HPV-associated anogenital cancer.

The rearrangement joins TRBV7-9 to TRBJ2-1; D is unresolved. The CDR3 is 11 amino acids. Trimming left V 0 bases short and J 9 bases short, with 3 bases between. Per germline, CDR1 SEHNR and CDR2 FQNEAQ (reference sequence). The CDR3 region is CASSLASEQFF. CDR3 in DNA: TGTGCCAGCAGCTTAGCGTCTGAGCAGTTCTTC.

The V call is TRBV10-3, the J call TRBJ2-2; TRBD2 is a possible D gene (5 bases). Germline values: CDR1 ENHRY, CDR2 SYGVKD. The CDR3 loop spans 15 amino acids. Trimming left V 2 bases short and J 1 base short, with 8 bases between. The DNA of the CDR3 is TGTGCCATCAGTGAGCTGGCGGGGAACACCGGGGAGCTGTTTTTT. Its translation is CAISELAGNTGELFF.

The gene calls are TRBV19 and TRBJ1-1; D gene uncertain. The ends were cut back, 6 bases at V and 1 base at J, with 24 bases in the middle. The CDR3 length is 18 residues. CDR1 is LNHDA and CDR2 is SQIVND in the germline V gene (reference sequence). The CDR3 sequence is CASSQSPRATEGNTEAFF. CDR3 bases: TGTGCCAGTAGCCAGAGCCCGAGGGCCACCGAGGGGAACACTGAAGCTTTCTTT.

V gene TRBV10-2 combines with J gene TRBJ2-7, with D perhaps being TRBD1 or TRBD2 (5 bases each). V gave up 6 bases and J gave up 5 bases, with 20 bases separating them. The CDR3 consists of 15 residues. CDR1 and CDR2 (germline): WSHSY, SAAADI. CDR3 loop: CASSYSGTEVDEQYF. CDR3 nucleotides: TGCGCCAGCAGCTACTCCGGGACGGAAGTTGACGAGCAGTACTTC.

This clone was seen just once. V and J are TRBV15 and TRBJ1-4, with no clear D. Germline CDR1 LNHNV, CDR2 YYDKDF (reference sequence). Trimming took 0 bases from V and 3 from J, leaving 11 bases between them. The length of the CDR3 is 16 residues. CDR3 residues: CATSRDIGQSNEKLFF. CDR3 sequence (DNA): TGTGCCACCAGCAGAGATATAGGGCAGTCTAATGAAAAACTGTTTTTT.

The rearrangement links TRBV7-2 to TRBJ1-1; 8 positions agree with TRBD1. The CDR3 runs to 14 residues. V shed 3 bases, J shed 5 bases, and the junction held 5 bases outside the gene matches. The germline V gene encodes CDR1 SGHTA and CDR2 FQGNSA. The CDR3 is CASSFRQGKTEAFF. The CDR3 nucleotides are TGTGCCAGCAGCTTCAGACAGGGGAAGACTGAAGCTTTCTTT. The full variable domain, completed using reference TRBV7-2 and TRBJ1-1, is GAGVSQSPSNKVTEKGKDVELRCDPISGHTALYWYRQSLGQGLEFLIYFQGNSAPDKSGLPSDRFSAERTGGSVSTLTIQRTQQEDSAVYLCASSFRQGKTEAFFGQGTRLTVV.

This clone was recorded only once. This chain's CDR3 is CAWGDRLIQETQYF. In nucleotides, the CDR3 is TGTGCCTGGGGGGACAGGTTAATCCAAGAGACCCAGTACTTC. The chain is built from TRBV30 and TRBJ2-5, with 8 positions matching TRBD1. J was trimmed by 1 base and V by 5 bases; bases with no gene match: 6. Looked up from germline, CDR1 is GTSNPN and CDR2 is SVGIG (reference sequence). The CDR3 length is 14 residues.

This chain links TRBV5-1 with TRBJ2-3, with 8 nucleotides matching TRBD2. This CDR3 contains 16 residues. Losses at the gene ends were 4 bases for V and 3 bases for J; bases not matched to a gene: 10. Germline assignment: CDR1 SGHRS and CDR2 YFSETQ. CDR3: CASSPGGLGATDTQYF. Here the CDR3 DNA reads TGCGCCAGCAGCCCGGGGGGACTAGGGGCGACAGATACGCAGTATTTT.

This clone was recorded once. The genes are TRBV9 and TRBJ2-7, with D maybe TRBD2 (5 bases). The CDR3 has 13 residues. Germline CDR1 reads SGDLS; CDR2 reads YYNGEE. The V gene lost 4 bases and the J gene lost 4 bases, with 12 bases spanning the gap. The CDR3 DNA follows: TGTGCCAGCAGCAATGGACTGAGTTACGAGCAGTACTTC. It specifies CASSNGLSYEQYF.

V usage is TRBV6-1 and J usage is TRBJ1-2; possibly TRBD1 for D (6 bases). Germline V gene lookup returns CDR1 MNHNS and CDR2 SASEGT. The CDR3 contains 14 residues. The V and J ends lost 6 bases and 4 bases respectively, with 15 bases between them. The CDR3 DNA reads TGTGCCAGCAGCCGCGAGGGGGAGAGCTATGGCTACACCTTC. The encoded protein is CASSREGESYGYTF.

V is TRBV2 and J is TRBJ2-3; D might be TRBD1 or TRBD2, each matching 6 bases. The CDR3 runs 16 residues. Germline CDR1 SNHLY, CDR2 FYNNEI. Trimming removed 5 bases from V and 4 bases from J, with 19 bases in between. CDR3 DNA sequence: TGTGCCAGCAGTCGGCTCCGGGGGCTTCAAGCAGATACGCAGTATTTT. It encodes CASSRLRGLQADTQYF.

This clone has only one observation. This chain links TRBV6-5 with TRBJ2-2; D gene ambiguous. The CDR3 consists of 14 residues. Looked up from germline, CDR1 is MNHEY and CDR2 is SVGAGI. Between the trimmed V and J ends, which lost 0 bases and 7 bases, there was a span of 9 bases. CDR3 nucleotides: TGTGCCAGCAGTTACTCGAGGCCGGTCGGGGAGCTGTTTTTT. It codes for CASSYSRPVGELFF.

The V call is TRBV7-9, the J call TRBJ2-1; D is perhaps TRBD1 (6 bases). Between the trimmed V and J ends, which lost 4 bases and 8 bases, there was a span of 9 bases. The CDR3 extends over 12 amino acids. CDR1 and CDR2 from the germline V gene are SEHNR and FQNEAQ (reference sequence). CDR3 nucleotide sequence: TGTGCCAGCAGCTACAGGGTCCATGAGCAGTTCTTC. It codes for CASSYRVHEQFF.

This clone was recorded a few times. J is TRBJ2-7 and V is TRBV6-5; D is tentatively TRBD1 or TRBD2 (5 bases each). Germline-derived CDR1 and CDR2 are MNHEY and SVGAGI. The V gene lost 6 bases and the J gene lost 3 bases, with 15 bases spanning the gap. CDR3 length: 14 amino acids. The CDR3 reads CASRPGRGGYEQYF. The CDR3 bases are TGTGCCAGCAGACCGGGACGGGGCGGCTACGAGCAGTACTTC.

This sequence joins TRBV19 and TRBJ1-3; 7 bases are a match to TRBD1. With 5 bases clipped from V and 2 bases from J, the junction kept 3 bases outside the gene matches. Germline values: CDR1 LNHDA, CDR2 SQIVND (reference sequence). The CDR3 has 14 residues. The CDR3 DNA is TGTGCCAGTAGTCAACAGGGGCCTGGAAACACCATATATTTT. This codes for CASSQQGPGNTIYF. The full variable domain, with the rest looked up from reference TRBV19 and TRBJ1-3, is DGGITQSPKYLFRKEGQNVTLSCEQNLNHDAMYWYRQDPGQGLRLIYYSQIVNDFQKGDIAEGYSVSREKKESFPLTVTSAQKNPTAFYLCASSQQGPGNTIYFGEGSWLTVV.

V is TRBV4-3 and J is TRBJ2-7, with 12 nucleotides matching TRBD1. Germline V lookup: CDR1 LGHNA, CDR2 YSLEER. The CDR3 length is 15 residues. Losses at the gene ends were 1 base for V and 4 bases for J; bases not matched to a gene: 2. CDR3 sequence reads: CASSQGDRGQYEQYF. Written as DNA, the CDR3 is TGCGCCAGCAGCCAAGGGGACAGGGGGCAATACGAGCAGTACTTC.

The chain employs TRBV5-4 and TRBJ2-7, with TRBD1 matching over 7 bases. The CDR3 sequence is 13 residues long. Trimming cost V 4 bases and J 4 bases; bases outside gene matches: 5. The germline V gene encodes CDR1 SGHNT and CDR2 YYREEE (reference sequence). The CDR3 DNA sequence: TGTGCCAGCAGCCCCGGGACAGTTTACGAGCAGTACTTC. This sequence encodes CASSPGTVYEQYF.

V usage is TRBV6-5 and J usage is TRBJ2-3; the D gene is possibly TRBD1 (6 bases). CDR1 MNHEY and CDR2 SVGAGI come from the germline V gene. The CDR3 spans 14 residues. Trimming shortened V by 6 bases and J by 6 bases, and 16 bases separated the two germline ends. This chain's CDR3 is CASRGHIPVDTQYF. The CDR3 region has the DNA TGTGCCAGCAGGGGACACATTCCGGTGGATACGCAGTATTTT.

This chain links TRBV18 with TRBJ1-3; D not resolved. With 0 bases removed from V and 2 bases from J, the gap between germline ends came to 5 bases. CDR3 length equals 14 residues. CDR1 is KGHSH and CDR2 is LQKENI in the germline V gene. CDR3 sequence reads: CASSPPKPGNTIYF. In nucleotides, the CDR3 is TGTGCCAGCTCACCACCGAAGCCTGGAAACACCATATATTTT.

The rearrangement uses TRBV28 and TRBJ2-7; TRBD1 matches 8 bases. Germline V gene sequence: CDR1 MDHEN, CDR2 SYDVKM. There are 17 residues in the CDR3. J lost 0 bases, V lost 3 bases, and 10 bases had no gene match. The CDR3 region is CASSFGQGAISSYEQYF. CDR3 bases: TGTGCCAGCAGTTTCGGTCAGGGGGCGATTTCCTCCTACGAGCAGTACTTC.

The CDR3 is CAISIQGTGELFF. CDR3 in DNA: TGTGCCATCAGCATACAGGGTACCGGGGAGCTGTTTTTT. The gene calls are TRBV10-3 and TRBJ2-2, with a possible D match to TRBD1 (6 bases). CDR1 and CDR2 from the germline V gene are ENHRY and SYGVKD. This CDR3 is built from 13 residues. V lost 6 bases and J lost 5, with 10 bases in between.

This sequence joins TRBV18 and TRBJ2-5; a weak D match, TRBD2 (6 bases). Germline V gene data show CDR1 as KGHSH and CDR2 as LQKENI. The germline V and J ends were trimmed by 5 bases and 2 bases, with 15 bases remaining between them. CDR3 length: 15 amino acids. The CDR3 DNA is TGTGCCAGCTCAGTAAATCAGGGACTTCAAGAGACCCAGTACTTC. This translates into CASSVNQGLQETQYF.